These 21 T cell receptor beta chains were sequenced from one sample in a study of blood T cell repertoires in COVID-19. Clones were read by immunoSEQ multiplex PCR, and TCRdb kept only the in-frame ones, dropping some. The repertoire has around 270,000 clones, roughly 85% of them found once; the top ten carry roughly 4%. The source material was PBMCs or T cells enriched from blood (not recorded which). The receptors were sampled from a woman aged 25 to 45 who had recovered from COVID-19.

The chain has TRBV7-8 and TRBJ1-4; D may be TRBD1 (5 bases). Germline assignment: CDR1 SGHVS and CDR2 FQNEAQ. Trimming cost V 2 bases and J 3 bases, with 10 bases left between them. The CDR3 covers 15 residues. The CDR3 DNA follows: TGTGCCAGCAGCTTACCGACAGCCTCTAATGAAAAACTGTTTTTT. Its translation: CASSLPTASNEKLFF.

The J gene is TRBJ1-6, the V gene TRBV2; possible D gene TRBD1, 5 bases. The CDR3 is 13 residues long. V lost 5 bases to trimming and J lost 8 bases, with 10 bases between them. Looked up from germline, CDR1 is SNHLY and CDR2 is FYNNEI. The CDR3 coding sequence is TGTGCCAGCAGTAAGGGGTCTCATTCACCCCTCCACTTT. Protein: CASSKGSHSPLHF.

This chain links TRBV30 with TRBJ1-1, with a tentative D call TRBD1 (6 bases). CDR1 GTSNPN and CDR2 SVGIG come from the germline V gene (reference sequence). V lost 0 bases and J 0 bases, leaving 8 bases between the germline ends. CDR3 length equals 14 residues. DNA for the CDR3: TGTGCCTGGAGTGTATGGGGGCTGAACACTGAAGCTTTCTTT. It is translated as CAWSVWGLNTEAFF.

This clone was counted once. The chain recombines TRBV30 with TRBJ1-4, with 11 bases lining up with TRBD1. V lost 4 bases, J lost 8 bases, and 6 bases stayed unmatched. The CDR3 length is 14 residues. The germline V gene has CDR1 GTSNPN and CDR2 SVGIG (reference sequence). Here the CDR3 DNA reads TGTGCCTGGAACCTGGGACAGGGGGACGAAAAACTGTTTTTT. This codes for CAWNLGQGDEKLFF.

The genes are TRBV4-1 and TRBJ2-1; 9 nucleotides align to TRBD2. J gave up 5 bases and V 0 bases, and 5 bases lay outside the gene matches. This CDR3 has 16 residues. Germline values: CDR1 MGHRA, CDR2 YSYEKL. CDR3 DNA sequence: TGCGCCAGCAGCCAAGAAGCGGGGGGAATTAACAATGAGCAGTTCTTC. Translation gives CASSQEAGGINNEQFF.

V usage is TRBV27 and J usage is TRBJ1-1; 8 nucleotides agree with TRBD1. This CDR3 spans 15 amino acids. CDR1 MNHEY and CDR2 SMNVEV come from the germline V gene (reference sequence). J gave up 0 bases and V 7 bases, and 7 bases lay outside the gene matches. The CDR3 nucleotides are TGTGCCAGCAATAAGGGACAGGTGATGAACACTGAAGCTTTCTTT. As protein: CASNKGQVMNTEAFF.

V usage is TRBV7-3 and J usage is TRBJ2-1, with D maybe TRBD2 (5 bases). The CDR3 contains 17 residues. V gave up 4 bases and J gave up 0 bases, with 16 bases separating them. CDR1 and CDR2 from the germline V gene are SGHTA and FQGTGA. Written as DNA, the CDR3 is TGTGCCAGCAGCTCCGAGGGTGGATTTTACTCCTACAATGAGCAGTTCTTC. Translated: CASSSEGGFYSYNEQFF.

The chain couples TRBV6-2 or TRBV6-3 to TRBJ2-7, with 11 bases fitting TRBD1. Germline assignment: CDR1 MNHEY and CDR2 SVGEGT. Trimming took 3 bases from V and 4 from J; bases not matched to a gene: 5. This CDR3 is 15 amino acids long. CDR3 loop: CASSYPDRGQYEQYF. CDR3 bases: TGTGCCAGCAGTTATCCGGACAGGGGGCAGTACGAGCAGTACTTC.

As to this clone: Germline and junction disagree at one end, which may indicate a read error. The V call is TRBV28, the J call TRBJ2-7; 7 nucleotides agree with TRBD1. The length of the CDR3 is 13 residues. Germline V CDR1 and CDR2: MDHEN, SYDVKM. The CDR3 DNA reads TGTGCCAGCAGTTTAATGGCCAGGGGGAGATCCCGCTTC. Encoded protein: CASSLMARGRSRF.

The chain carries TRBV24-1 and TRBJ1-5; D is unclear. Trimming pared 4 bases from V and 0 bases from J, leaving 12 bases between. CDR3 length equals 16 residues. The V gene's germline CDR1 is KGHDR and CDR2 SFDVKD. In DNA, the CDR3 is TGTGCCACCAGTGACCCATGGAGGGATAGCAATCAGCCCCAGCATTTT. Protein product: CATSDPWRDSNQPQHF.

The chain combines TRBV9 with TRBJ2-1; 7 bases line up with TRBD1. This CDR3 contains 14 residues. Trimming cost V 0 bases and J 5 bases; bases outside gene matches: 2. The germline CDR1 and CDR2 sequences are SGDLS and YYNGEE. Here the CDR3 DNA reads TGTGCCAGCAGCGTAGGGGGGACAGACAATGAGCAGTTCTTC. Its protein product is CASSVGGTDNEQFF.

The J gene is TRBJ2-3, the V gene TRBV7-2; D is undetermined. The CDR3 length is 15 residues. The ends were cut back, 2 bases at V and 0 bases at J, with 9 bases in the middle. Germline CDR1 reads SGHTA; CDR2 reads FQGNSA. CDR3 nucleotides: TGTGCCAGCAGCTTAAGTGGTCGGAGCACAGATACGCAGTATTTT. Its protein is CASSLSGRSTDTQYF.

About this clone: Other DNA sequences in the same sample also yield this CDR3. J is TRBJ2-2 and V is TRBV14; TRBD2 is a possible D gene (6 bases). The germline CDR1 and CDR2 sequences are SGHDN and FVKESK. The germline V and J ends were trimmed by 1 base and 6 bases, with 6 bases remaining between them. The CDR3 totals 13 residues. In DNA form, the CDR3 reads TGTGCCAGCAGCCAAGGGGGGGCCGGGGAGCTGTTTTTT. Residues: CASSQGGAGELFF.

Details on this clone: The same CDR3 also results from other DNA sequences found in this sample. The genes are TRBV5-5 and TRBJ1-5; TRBD1 is a possible D gene (5 bases). The germline V gene encodes CDR1 SGHKS and CDR2 YYEKEE (reference sequence). The V and J ends lost 0 bases and 0 bases respectively, with 10 bases between them. This CDR3 has 16 residues. The CDR3 bases are TGTGCCAGCAGCTTGGCTGGGGGGAATAGCAATCAGCCCCAGCATTTT. This encodes CASSLAGGNSNQPQHF.

The chain is built from TRBV19 and TRBJ1-1, with 12 bases identical to TRBD1. CDR3 length: 18 residues. Trimming at V came to 3 bases and at J to 0 bases, leaving 8 bases not matched to a gene. The germline V gene encodes CDR1 LNHDA and CDR2 SQIVND (reference sequence). This chain's CDR3 is CASSILPGQGAMNTEAFF. The CDR3 nucleotides are TGTGCCAGTAGTATCCTCCCGGGACAGGGGGCCATGAACACTGAAGCTTTCTTT. Full variable domain (remainder filled in from reference TRBV19 and TRBJ1-1): DGGITQSPKYLFRKEGQNVTLSCEQNLNHDAMYWYRQDPGQGLRLIYYSQIVNDFQKGDIAEGYSVSREKKESFPLTVTSAQKNPTAFYLCASSILPGQGAMNTEAFFGQGTRLTVV.

This sequence joins TRBV7-8 and TRBJ2-1; TRBD2 agrees at 8 bases. CDR1 is SGHVS, CDR2 FQNEAQ, per germline. Trimming cost V 5 bases and J 0 bases; bases outside gene matches: 12. This CDR3 has 18 amino acids. The DNA for the CDR3 is TGTGCCAGCAGCCGAATTCGACTAGCGCGGTACTCCTACAATGAGCAGTTCTTC. It translates to CASSRIRLARYSYNEQFF.

This rearrangement joins TRBV28 to TRBJ1-2; D gene uncertain. This CDR3 comprises 11 residues. The V and J ends lost 8 bases and 8 bases respectively, with 12 bases between them. From germline, CDR1 is MDHEN and CDR2 SYDVKM. Written as DNA, the CDR3 is TGTGCCAGCTCCTCGGTTTTGGGCTACACCTTC. Translating gives CASSSVLGYTF.

The chain employs TRBV18 and TRBJ2-1; TRBD2 agrees at 9 bases. Germline values: CDR1 KGHSH, CDR2 LQKENI. Losses at the gene ends were 0 bases for V and 4 bases for J; bases not matched to a gene: 1. The CDR3 sequence is 15 residues long. In nucleotides, the CDR3 is TGTGCCAGCTCACCACCAGCGGGGGGTTACAATGAGCAGTTCTTC. Translated, it gives CASSPPAGGYNEQFF.

CDR3 bases: TGTGCCAGCAGTTACCGACAGGGGAGGACTGAAAAACTGTTTTTT. This translates into CASSYRQGRTEKLFF. The genes are TRBV6-6 and TRBJ1-4; 8 bases align to TRBD1. The CDR3 extends over 15 amino acids. Germline lookup yields CDR1 MNHNY and CDR2 SVGAGI (reference sequence). After removal of 2 bases from V and 7 bases from J, the junction contained 6 bases not matched to a gene.

The V gene is TRBV5-1, the J gene TRBJ2-7; 9 bases are a match to TRBD2. The trim removed 0 bases at V and 0 bases at J, leaving 1 base unmatched. CDR1 is SGHRS and CDR2 is YFSETQ in the germline V gene. This CDR3 is 15 amino acids long. CDR3 nucleotide sequence: TGCGCCAGCAGCTTGGCTAGCGGGGTCTCCTACGAGCAGTACTTC. As protein: CASSLASGVSYEQYF.

This clone has only a few counts. The gene calls are TRBV5-1 and TRBJ1-1; 7 nucleotides agree with TRBD1. CDR1 SGHRS and CDR2 YFSETQ come from the germline V gene. The CDR3 has 15 amino acids. The V and J ends lost 4 bases and 1 base, in that order; junction bases with no gene match: 7. The CDR3 DNA sequence: TGCGCCAGCAGCCTCCGGACAGGAGCGAACACTGAAGCTTTCTTT. This codes for CASSLRTGANTEAFF.